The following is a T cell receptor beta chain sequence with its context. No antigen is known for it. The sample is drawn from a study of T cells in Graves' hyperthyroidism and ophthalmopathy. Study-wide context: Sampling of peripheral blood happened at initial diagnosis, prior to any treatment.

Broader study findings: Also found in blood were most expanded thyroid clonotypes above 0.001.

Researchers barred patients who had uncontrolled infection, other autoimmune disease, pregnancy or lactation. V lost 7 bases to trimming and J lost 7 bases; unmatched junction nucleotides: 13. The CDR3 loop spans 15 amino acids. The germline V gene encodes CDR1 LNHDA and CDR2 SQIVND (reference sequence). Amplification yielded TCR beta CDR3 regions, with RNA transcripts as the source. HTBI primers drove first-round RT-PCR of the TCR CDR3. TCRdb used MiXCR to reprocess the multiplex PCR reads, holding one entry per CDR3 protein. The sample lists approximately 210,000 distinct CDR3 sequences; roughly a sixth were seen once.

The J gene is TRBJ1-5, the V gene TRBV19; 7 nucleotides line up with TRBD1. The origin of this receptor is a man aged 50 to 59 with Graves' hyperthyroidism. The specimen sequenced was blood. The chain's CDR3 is CASTPSTGVRQPQHF. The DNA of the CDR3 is TGTGCCAGTACCCCTTCAACAGGGGTTCGGCAGCCCCAGCATTTT.